This T cell receptor (beta chain) was recorded in a study of blood T cell repertoires in COVID-19 (dated by TCRdb to about 2020). Regarding the study in general: Samples from collaborators originated in the United States, Italy and Spain and spanned both the acute and convalescent phases of COVID-19. Nearly every sample came with metadata listing a de-identified subject ID, COVID-19 status, age in years and sex. Subjects who had been exposed to COVID-19, were actively infected with it, or had recovered from it provided the deeply sampled blood TCRbeta repertoires that made up the dataset. The repertoires were released in a freely available public database meant as a resource for research on the immune response to SARS-CoV-2. Where available, HLA class I and class II types were obtained from metadata supplied by the sample provider rather than from assay-based typing. The samples were drawn from the first 160 participants of the ongoing ImmuneRACE study and from 1,254 subjects provided by 6 global collaborators. The prospective study material was composed of cDNA or gDNA derived from T cells, B-cell-depleted T cells, or PBMCs. The paper as a whole reports these results and caveats: The quantity of clinical and demographic metadata differed by source and by participant and was supplied without curation.

About this clone itself: It lacks a known antigen. Base qualities are not recorded, but no much larger clone differs from it by a single base. The sample contains more than one DNA sequence encoding this CDR3.

TCRbeta CDR3 regions were amplified from genomic DNA by means of the immunoSEQ Assay, a bias-controlled multiplex PCR. The source study handled its data this way. The number of nucleated cells in each sample was estimated by amplification of reference gene primers within the assay. To quantify the absolute abundance of each unique TCRbeta CDR3 rearrangement, sequence reads were collapsed and filtered. For each sample, productive Simpson clonality was calculated as the square root of Simpson's diversity index across productive rearrangements. This is the immuneACCESS table as TCRdb keeps it, with only in-frame sequences that have V and J called. A part of the clones is gone; compared with another copy, unresolved V genes explain less than half, and the rest is unexplained. That table furnishes V, J and clone size, whereas the DNA furnished D and trimming. Recorded for this sample are approximately 220,000 clones; more than 80% of them occurred a single time. The ten largest clonotypes hold about 10% of the sample.

Each collaborating institution followed its own protocols to collect whole blood in K2EDTA tubes. For TCRbeta analysis, collaborators shipped samples in one of three forms: frozen whole blood, isolated PBMCs, or DNA extracted from either of those sample types. The sequenced material came from peripheral blood. The sequence derives from a woman of 80 years or more with acute or convalescent COVID-19.

The sequence in DNA is TGTGCCAGTAGTACCGGACAGGGTAGAGGCTACACCTTC. This sequence encodes CASSTGQGRGYTF. Recombination joined TRBV19 with TRBJ1-2; 8 bases in the junction line up with TRBD1. The CDR3 numbers 13 residues from cysteine through phenylalanine. Only the CDR3 DNA is retained, 39 bases long and in frame from the first base. Here V drops 4 bases and J drops 8 bases, and the junction holds 6 bases not matched to any gene. The germline V gene (reference sequence) specifies LNHDA as CDR1 and SQIVND as CDR2.